This paragraph reports one TCR beta chain. The antigen is unknown. Positively selected for CCR7, the CD45RO-negative cells used as naive CD8 cells excluded terminally differentiated effector memory CD45RA+ cells. The record originates from a study of shared clonotypes between healthy human individuals. Across several immunoSEQ plates, the genomic DNA of each subset was split evenly. Method: immunoSEQ multiplex PCR; TCRdb's copy keeps in-frame clones and lacks some. This table has about 2.2 million clones, over 85% appearing once. Study-wide findings and caveats: In this cohort, only blood was sampled, and tissue repertoires likely differ. The low donor count limited represented genetic and exposure-history diversity.

Germline-derived CDR1 and CDR2 are MNHEY and SMNVEV (reference sequence). V lost 6 bases and J lost 7, with 19 bases in between. CDR3 length: 15 residues. The rearrangement uses TRBV27 and TRBJ2-1, with D possibly matching TRBD2 (7 bases). Sequenced: naive CD8+ T cells from PBMCs. This receptor was identified in a man younger than 35 in good health. Some clones in this sample may be carry-over from other donors' samples. The CDR3 is CASSLQGGGRNEQFF. The DNA of the CDR3 is TGTGCCAGCAGCTTACAGGGCGGGGGAAGGAATGAGCAGTTCTTC.